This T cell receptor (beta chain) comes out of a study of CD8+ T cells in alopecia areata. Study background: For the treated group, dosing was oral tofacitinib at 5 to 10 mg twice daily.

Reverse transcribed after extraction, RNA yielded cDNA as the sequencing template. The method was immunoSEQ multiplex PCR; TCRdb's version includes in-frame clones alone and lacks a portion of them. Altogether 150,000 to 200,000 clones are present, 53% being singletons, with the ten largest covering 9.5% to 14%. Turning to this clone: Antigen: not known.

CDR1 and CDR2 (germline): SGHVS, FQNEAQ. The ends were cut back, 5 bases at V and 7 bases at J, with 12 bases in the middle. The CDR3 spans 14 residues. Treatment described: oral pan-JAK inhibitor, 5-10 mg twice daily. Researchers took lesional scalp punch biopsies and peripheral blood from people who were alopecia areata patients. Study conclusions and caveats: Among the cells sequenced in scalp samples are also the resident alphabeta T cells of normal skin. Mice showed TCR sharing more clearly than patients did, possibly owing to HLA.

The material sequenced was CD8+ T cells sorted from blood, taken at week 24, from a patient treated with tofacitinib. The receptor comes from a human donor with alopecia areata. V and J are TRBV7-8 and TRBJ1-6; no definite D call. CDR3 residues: CASSPTLDNSPLHF. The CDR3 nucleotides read TGTGCCAGCAGCCCGACTTTGGACAATTCACCCCTCCACTTT.